This T cell receptor beta chain is from a study of regulatory T cells in long-lasting Graves disease. Construction of TCR beta libraries relied on iRepertoire HTBI primers and on Arm-PCR targeting CDR3 regions. Original data processing: Segment identification across samples yielded about 60 TRBV and some 13 TRBJ segments. Each CDR3 protein gets one entry after TCRdb re-called the multiplex PCR reads with MiXCR. TCRdb's processing, not the study's, gives the V and J calls here. Of a few hundred thousand distinct CDR3 sequences listed, approximately 18% are singletons. There are many counts of this clonotype. CDR1 is MNHEY, CDR2 SVGEGT, per germline. V was pared by 7 bases and J by 4 bases, with 5 bases of the junction left unmatched. This CDR3 is 16 amino acids long. Time point noted: newly diagnosed GD, antithyroid drugs for less than 3 months. PBMC RNA served as the TCR library source. The same specimen was also included in a second study, on T cells in Graves' hyperthyroidism and ophthalmopathy. That publication notes: A model built on 13 V-J features separated ophthalmopathy from stable hyperthyroidism.

This sequence joins TRBV6-2 or TRBV6-3 and TRBJ2-1; 15 nucleotides match TRBD2. This TCR was sampled from a woman aged 30 to 39 with Graves disease. The starting material was peripheral blood mononuclear cells (PBMCs), obtained at new diagnosis, from a patient treated with antithyroid drugs. The CDR3 region is CASMGLAGGGYNEQFF. The CDR3 DNA is TGTGCCAGCATGGGACTAGCGGGGGGCGGATACAATGAGCAGTTCTTC.